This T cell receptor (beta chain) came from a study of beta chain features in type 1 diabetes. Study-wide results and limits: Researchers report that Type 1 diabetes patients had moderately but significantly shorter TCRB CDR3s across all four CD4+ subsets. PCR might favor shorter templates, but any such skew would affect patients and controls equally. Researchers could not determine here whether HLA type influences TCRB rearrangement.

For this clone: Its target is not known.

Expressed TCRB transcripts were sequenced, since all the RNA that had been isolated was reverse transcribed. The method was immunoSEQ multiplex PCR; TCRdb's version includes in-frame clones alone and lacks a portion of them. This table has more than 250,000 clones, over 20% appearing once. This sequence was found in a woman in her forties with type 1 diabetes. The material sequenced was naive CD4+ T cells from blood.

This CDR3 is CASSYSSRDTDTQYF. The CDR3 DNA reads as TGTGCCAGCAGTTACTCGTCCAGGGACACAGATACGCAGTATTTT. The V and J genes are TRBV6-6 and TRBJ2-3, with a possible D match to TRBD1 (5 bases). V was clipped by 0 bases and J by 2 bases, with 9 bases between them. This CDR3 contains 15 residues. Germline CDR1 MNHNY, CDR2 SVGAGI (reference sequence).